The 5 T cell receptor beta chains below come from one sample, sequenced in a study of cytomegalovirus exposure and HLA in healthy donors (dated by TCRdb to about 2017). Receptor libraries were prepared by the immunoSEQ multiplex PCR assay. The multiplex PCR relied on a mix of 60 forward primers for TCR Vbeta segments and 13 reverse primers for TCR Jbeta segments. What TCRdb holds here is the immuneACCESS table cut down to in-frame rearrangements. Part of the clones is not present; checked against another copy, under half of the missing clones reflect an unresolved V gene, and the others are unexplained. This sample's listing comprises approximately 120,000 clones. The ten largest clonotypes hold 1% of the sample. Sequenced input: PBMCs. These receptors were taken from a man younger than 35 in good health and CMV-seronegative.

V and J are TRBV11-2 and TRBJ1-1, with D unresolved. The V end was cut by 5 bases, the J end by 6 bases, with 22 bases between. The CDR3 covers 16 residues. Germline assignment: CDR1 SGHAT and CDR2 FQNNGV. The CDR3 here is CASSHSQTLLGAEAFF. The CDR3 DNA reads TGTGCCAGCAGCCACTCACAAACCTTGCTAGGTGCTGAAGCTTTCTTT.

The chain couples TRBV2 to TRBJ1-2, with D tentatively TRBD1 (5 bases). V gave up 8 bases and J gave up 8 bases, with 15 bases separating them. Germline values: CDR1 SNHLY, CDR2 FYNNEI. The CDR3 loop spans 12 amino acids. The CDR3 nucleotides read TGTGCCAGCGAACCGGGCAGGGTCGGCTACACCTTC. Amino acid sequence: CASEPGRVGYTF.

The chain links TRBV9 to TRBJ1-5, with 10 bases identical to TRBD1. V lost 4 bases and J lost 5; bases outside the gene matches: 9. The CDR3 runs 16 residues. Germline values: CDR1 SGDLS, CDR2 YYNGEE. The CDR3, as DNA: TGTGCCAGCAGCTTTCGGGGGGGGACAGGGGATCAGCCCCAGCATTTT. This gives the protein CASSFRGGTGDQPQHF.

The chain links TRBV18 to TRBJ1-3; D might be TRBD1 (5 bases). Trimming cost V 6 bases and J 0 bases, with 21 bases left between them. Germline loops: CDR1 KGHSH, CDR2 LQKENI. The CDR3 is 18 residues long. The CDR3 DNA follows: TGTGCCAGCTCTATATCGGGCGGAGGGACTAACTCTGGAAACACCATATATTTT. Its translation: CASSISGGGTNSGNTIYF.

V gene TRBV19 combines with J gene TRBJ1-2; 8 bases map to TRBD1. The CDR3 sequence is 15 residues long. V was pared by 7 bases and J by 0 bases, with 7 bases of the junction left unmatched. The germline V gene has CDR1 LNHDA and CDR2 SQIVND (reference sequence). CDR3 sequence reads: CASTVTGATNYGYTF. CDR3 DNA sequence: TGTGCCAGTACCGTGACAGGGGCGACTAACTATGGCTACACCTTC. The whole variable domain, filled in from reference TRBV19 and TRBJ1-2, reads DGGITQSPKYLFRKEGQNVTLSCEQNLNHDAMYWYRQDPGQGLRLIYYSQIVNDFQKGDIAEGYSVSREKKESFPLTVTSAQKNPTAFYLCASTVTGATNYGYTFGSGTRLTVV.